This T cell receptor beta chain came from a study of blood T cell repertoires in COVID-19. About the research overall: There were acute and convalescent COVID-19 samples, and they came from the United States, Italy and Spain. PBMCs, B-cell-depleted T cells, or T cells provided the cDNA or gDNA that made up the material.

Per the study methods: Estimation of nucleated cell counts was performed using reference gene primer amplification. Sequencing used immunoSEQ multiplex PCR; TCRdb keeps in-frame clones, though not all of them. The V and J calls and the clone size are those of that table, but D and trimming were determined from the DNA. Counted here are 150,000 to 200,000 clones, approximately 90% occurring once; the ten biggest clones make up roughly 0.56%. As to this clone: The same CDR3 arises from other DNA sequences in this sample as well.

Germline CDR1 is MDHEN and CDR2 is SYDVKM. V lost 4 bases to trimming and J lost 4 bases; unmatched junction nucleotides: 2. This CDR3 is built from 14 residues. The clonotype was recovered from a man aged 50 to 59 with acute or convalescent COVID-19. Sequenced sample: peripheral blood. The chain employs TRBV28 and TRBJ1-5; 9 nucleotides align to TRBD1. Here the CDR3 reads CASSSGQGNQPQHF. The CDR3 DNA follows: TGTGCCAGCAGTTCCGGACAGGGGAATCAGCCCCAGCATTTT.